This is a list of T cell receptor beta chains from one sample in a study of blood T cell repertoires in COVID-19. Some clones are missing from TCRdb's copy, which holds only in-frame ones; the method was immunoSEQ multiplex PCR. The sample has 250,000 to 300,000 clones, 70% to 90% seen once. The specimen was peripheral blood. The receptors shown here come from a woman under 40 with COVID-19, enrolled during active disease. CDR3s leave out the opening cysteine and the closing phenylalanine or tryptophan. Fields, in order: V gene, CDR3 protein.

v_call: TRBV7-9
cdr3_aa: ASRPLRDSQETQY

v_call: TRBV5-1
cdr3_aa: ASSLAATSPTGELF

v_call: TRBV6-1
cdr3_aa: ASSDRSGANVLT

v_call: TRBV14
cdr3_aa: ASSPQGAWYTGELF

v_call: TRBV5-1
cdr3_aa: ASSLLRGQVGYT

v_call: TRBV5-1
cdr3_aa: ASSPMYTENTEAF

v_call: TRBV12-3/TRBV12-4
cdr3_aa: ASSFRAFYGYT

v_call: TRBV9
cdr3_aa: ASSVVGSAYNEQF

v_call: TRBV6-6
cdr3_aa: ASTLQGAGEQY

v_call: TRBV4-2
cdr3_aa: ASSQGAGSPYTDTQY

v_call: TRBV14
cdr3_aa: ASSQDRGLGTQY

v_call: TRBV3-1/TRBV3-2
cdr3_aa: ASSLQIGGGTGELF

v_call: TRBV10-1
cdr3_aa: ASSEFRGYTDTQY

v_call: TRBV5-8
cdr3_aa: ASSLRQGSNYGYT

v_call: TRBV28
cdr3_aa: ASKPSGGAGRETQY

v_call: TRBV5-1
cdr3_aa: ASSLDAQGYTEAF

v_call: TRBV18
cdr3_aa: ASSPEVAQGGTPLH

v_call: TRBV27
cdr3_aa: ASSLRGDEQY

v_call: TRBV2
cdr3_aa: ASSEQEVIYNSPLH

v_call: TRBV19
cdr3_aa: ARDPYRREYEQY

v_call: TRBV7-2
cdr3_aa: ASSSLQGATEAF

v_call: TRBV4-1
cdr3_aa: ASSQVLRTNYGYT

v_call: TRBV27
cdr3_aa: ASRGSGEQY

v_call: TRBV19
cdr3_aa: ASSPPGGPLEQF

v_call: TRBV10-2
cdr3_aa: ASSDLVGGVAF

v_call: TRBV5-1
cdr3_aa: ASSQKGAHGEKLF

v_call: TRBV2
cdr3_aa: ASSVRSGGALGETQY

v_call: TRBV27
cdr3_aa: ASSPRGGVREQY

v_call: TRBV24-1
cdr3_aa: AIADSTNTEAF

v_call: TRBV5-8
cdr3_aa: ASSYEDRAYEQY

v_call: TRBV18
cdr3_aa: ASSPLAGVADTQY

v_call: TRBV6-2/TRBV6-3
cdr3_aa: ASSLRQGVAEQF

v_call: TRBV28
cdr3_aa: ASSVETGLRPQH

v_call: TRBV9
cdr3_aa: ASSAGTTSTDTQY

v_call: TRBV7-6
cdr3_aa: ASSFTWGPDLGDRNQPQH

v_call: TRBV5-4
cdr3_aa: ASSFVPQGDTQY

v_call: TRBV6-2/TRBV6-3
cdr3_aa: ASSYLEEDRTQETQY

v_call: TRBV9
cdr3_aa: ASSVLGAHEQF

v_call: TRBV5-1
cdr3_aa: ASTKAGTDTQY

v_call: TRBV19
cdr3_aa: ASSRLAATINEQF

v_call: TRBV18
cdr3_aa: ASSPPLGQGNSYGYT

v_call: TRBV28
cdr3_aa: ASSSRGILSVEAF

v_call: TRBV28
cdr3_aa: ASSFPRQGGDEKLF

v_call: TRBV15
cdr3_aa: ATSSLPGHGNTEAF

v_call: TRBV30
cdr3_aa: AWSRGAVGTEAF

v_call: TRBV28
cdr3_aa: ASSYRSSYNSPLH

v_call: TRBV11-3
cdr3_aa: ASSPQVGQGNTEAF

v_call: TRBV6-5
cdr3_aa: ASSYSRANYGYT

v_call: TRBV12-5
cdr3_aa: ASALGGTHNYGYT

v_call: TRBV14
cdr3_aa: ASSSGWVYEQY

v_call: TRBV2
cdr3_aa: ASGGLAGPGDTQY

v_call: TRBV5-5
cdr3_aa: ASSPLAGFAETQY

v_call: TRBV7-9
cdr3_aa: ASSLSRGLETQY

v_call: TRBV15
cdr3_aa: ATSRDRRGNGYT

v_call: TRBV19
cdr3_aa: ASSLPGTGAYGYT

v_call: TRBV10-1
cdr3_aa: ASSSTGMNTGELF

v_call: TRBV12-5
cdr3_aa: ASGWGTGGAGGYT

v_call: TRBV11-2
cdr3_aa: ASSLAMGGADEAF

v_call: TRBV29-1
cdr3_aa: SVGGAVQGPPSYEQY